The rows below give T cell receptor beta chains drawn from one sample of a study of naive and memory T cell subsets. TCRdb reanalysed the UMI-ligation and nested PCR reads using MiXCR and keeps one entry per CDR3 protein. The sample yields approximately 30,000 distinct CDR3 sequences, roughly 5.5% seen once. Material for sequencing was blood. The origin of the receptors is an adult in good health. Both conserved end residues are part of each CDR3. The D gene is left open where the match is weak. The size entry is marked missing in some rows and otherwise reads once, few, many or a size class.

j_call | v_call | clone_size | d_call | cdr3_aa | cdr3_nt
TRBJ1-1 | TRBV7-9 | many | - | CASSPDLGTDTEAFF | TGTGCCAGCAGCCCGGATTTGGGGACGGACACTGAAGCTTTCTTT
TRBJ1-1 | TRBV10-2 | many | - | CASSEQGNTEAFF | TGCGCCAGCAGTGAACAGGGCAACACTGAAGCTTTCTTT
TRBJ2-4 | TRBV21-1 | many | - | CATTGGDTRDLGINIQYF | TGTGCCACCACCGGGGGGGATACCCGGGACTTAGGGATTAACATTCAGTACTTC
TRBJ2-5 | TRBV28 | - | TRBD2 | CASRPTPGLAARVETQYF | TGTGCCAGCAGGCCAACTCCGGGACTAGCCGCCAGGGTAGAGACCCAGTACTTC
TRBJ1-6 | TRBV4-2 | many | - | CASSQEAGDSPLHF | TGTGCCAGCAGCCAAGAGGCAGGGGATTCACCCCTCCACTTT
TRBJ1-2 | TRBV29-1 | many | - | CSVEEGDRINYGYTF | TGCAGCGTTGAAGAGGGGGACCGAATTAACTATGGCTACACCTTC
TRBJ2-1 | TRBV5-4 | medium-sized | - | CASSFMSGTRIQFF | TGTGCCAGCAGCTTCATGTCCGGGACAAGGATACAGTTCTTC
TRBJ2-1 | TRBV29-1 | - | - | CSVGWAGNEQFF | TGCAGCGTTGGGTGGGCGGGCAATGAGCAGTTCTTC
TRBJ2-5 | TRBV28 | many | - | CASSLAGLQETQYF | TGTGCCAGCAGTTTAGCGGGGCTTCAAGAGACCCAGTACTTC
TRBJ2-1 | TRBV6-2/TRBV6-3 | medium-sized | - | CASIDWGPHNEQFF | TGTGCCAGCATCGACTGGGGACCACACAATGAGCAGTTCTTC
TRBJ2-1 | TRBV6-2/TRBV6-3 | many | TRBD2 | CASSDLAEYNEQFF | TGTGCCAGCAGTGACCTAGCGGAGTACAATGAGCAGTTCTTC
TRBJ2-7 | TRBV12-3/TRBV12-4 | medium-sized | - | CASSLSGNREQYF | TGTGCCAGCAGTCTCTCAGGGAATCGCGAGCAGTACTTC
TRBJ2-7 | TRBV29-1 | many | TRBD2 | CSVEVGSGFTYEQYF | TGCAGCGTTGAAGTCGGTAGCGGGTTTACCTACGAGCAGTACTTC
TRBJ2-1 | TRBV29-1 | many | TRBD2 | CSVEDPLAGGYEQFF | TGCAGCGTTGAAGATCCCCTAGCGGGCGGCTATGAGCAGTTCTTC
TRBJ2-1 | TRBV14 | - | TRBD2 | CASSQPASGGPFYNEQFF | TGTGCCAGCAGCCAACCAGCTTCGGGAGGGCCCTTTTACAATGAGCAGTTCTTC
TRBJ1-5 | TRBV24-1 | medium-sized | - | CATSSSNQPQHF | TGTGCCACCAGCAGTAGCAATCAGCCCCAGCATTTT